There are a few counts of the clone carrying this T cell receptor beta chain. Its antigen is as yet unknown. This specimen belongs to a study of T-cell memory formation after mild COVID-19. Findings of the study overall: Whereas later expanders leaned CD4+, clones contracting day 15 to 85 showed a balanced CD4/CD8 makeup.

Each CDR3 protein gets one entry after TCRdb re-called the 5' RACE reads with MiXCR. The data show 200,000 to 250,000 distinct CDR3 sequences, around 9.5% seen once. Sequencing was performed on PBMCs or a T cell subset sorted from them (not recorded which). The clonotype originates from a man between 18 and 29 years old who had mild COVID-19 (a few samples of this study predate the infection). Cell type and time point are not known.

In nucleotides, the CDR3 is TGTGCCACCAGCAGATCCCCCGGACAGGGGAACACTGAAGCTTTCTTT. Translation gives CATSRSPGQGNTEAFF. The chain joins TRBV15 to TRBJ1-1; 8 bases align to TRBD1. CDR1 is LNHNV, CDR2 YYDKDF, per germline (reference sequence). The CDR3 extends over 16 amino acids. V lost 2 bases to trimming and J lost 1 base; unmatched junction nucleotides: 6.